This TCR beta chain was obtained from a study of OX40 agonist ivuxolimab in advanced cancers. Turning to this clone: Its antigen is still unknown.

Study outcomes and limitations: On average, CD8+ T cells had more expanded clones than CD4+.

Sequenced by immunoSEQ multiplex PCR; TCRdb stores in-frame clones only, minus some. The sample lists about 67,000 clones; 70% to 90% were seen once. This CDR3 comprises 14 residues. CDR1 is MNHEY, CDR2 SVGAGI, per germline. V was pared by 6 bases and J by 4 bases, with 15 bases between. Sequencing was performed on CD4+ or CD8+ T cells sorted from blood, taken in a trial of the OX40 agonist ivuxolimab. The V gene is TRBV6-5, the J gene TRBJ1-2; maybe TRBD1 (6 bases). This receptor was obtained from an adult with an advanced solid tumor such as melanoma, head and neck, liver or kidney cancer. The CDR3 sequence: CASRKAGVGYGYTF. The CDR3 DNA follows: TGTGCCAGCAGAAAGGCAGGGGTTGGCTATGGCTACACCTTC.